A single sample gave rise to the 32 T cell receptor beta chains below, sequenced in a study of regulatory T cells in long-lasting Graves disease. Library construction for TCR beta used iRepertoire HTBI primers and Arm-PCR of CDR3 regions. TCRdb recomputed calls from the multiplex PCR reads with MiXCR, one row per CDR3 protein. The sample consists of around 240,000 distinct CDR3 sequences, approximately 20% of them appearing once. Time point described: newly diagnosed GD, antithyroid drugs for less than 3 months. The TCR library used RNA extracted from PBMCs. Another study also made use of these data, one on T cells in Graves' hyperthyroidism and ophthalmopathy.

The sequences come from peripheral blood mononuclear cells (PBMCs), collected at new diagnosis, from a patient treated with antithyroid drugs. The receptor source for this set is a woman aged 30 to 39 with Graves disease.

This chain joins TRBV29-1 and TRBJ1-4; no firm D call. Germline V CDR1 and CDR2: SQVTM, ANQGSEA. The germline V and J ends were trimmed by 5 bases and 4 bases, with 17 bases remaining between them. The CDR3 sequence is 15 residues long. DNA of the CDR3: TGCAGCGTTCGCTGGGCAAAAACGGGTAATGAAAAACTGTTTTTT. This sequence encodes CSVRWAKTGNEKLFF. The variable domain in full, completed from reference TRBV29-1 and TRBJ1-4, reads SAVISQKPSRDICQRGTSLTIQCQVDSQVTMMFWYRQQPGQSLTLIATANQGSEATYESGFVIDKFPISRPNLTFSTLTVSNMSPEDSSIYLCSVRWAKTGNEKLFFGSGTQLSVL.

This clonotype was seen ten or more times. The V gene is TRBV7-9, the J gene TRBJ1-4; D perhaps matches TRBD1 (5 bases). CDR1 and CDR2 (germline): SEHNR, FQNEAQ (reference sequence). The CDR3 spans 14 residues. V gave up 5 bases and J gave up 4 bases, with 11 bases separating them. The CDR3 DNA reads as TGTGCCAGCAGCCCCATCAGGGTTAATGAAAAACTGTTTTTT. The encoded protein is CASSPIRVNEKLFF. Drawing the rest from reference TRBV7-9 and TRBJ1-4, the complete variable domain is DTGVSQNPRHKITKRGQNVTFRCDPISEHNRLYWYRQTLGQGPEFLTYFQNEAQLEKSRLLSDRFSAERPKGSFSTLEIQRTEQGDSAMYLCASSPIRVNEKLFFGSGTQLSVL.

This clonotype was seen many times. CDR3 DNA sequence: TGCAGTGCTAGAGATAACCAGCGGGGGTCAATAGCCAAAAACATTCAGTACTTC. This translates into CSARDNQRGSIAKNIQYF. The chain is built from TRBV20-1 and TRBJ2-4; 8 nucleotides match TRBD2. Trimming cost V 0 bases and J 0 bases; bases outside gene matches: 10. CDR3 length equals 18 residues. CDR1 DFQATT and CDR2 SNEGSKA come from the germline V gene (reference sequence).

This clonotype was recorded at least ten times. The chain combines TRBV20-1 with TRBJ1-2; TRBD1 might be the D (5 bases). In germline, CDR1 is DFQATT, CDR2 SNEGSKA (reference sequence). V was cut by 5 bases and J by 6 bases, with 22 bases left in between. The CDR3 is made up of 15 amino acids. The CDR3 loop reads CSARAKTVGGDGYTF. The CDR3 DNA is TGCAGTGCTCGCGCTAAGACAGTAGGCGGGGATGGCTACACCTTC.

This clonotype was seen a few times. The chain carries TRBV12-3 or TRBV12-4 and TRBJ1-5, with TRBD1 identical over 8 bases. The junction had 10 bases not matched to a gene; V was cut back by 6 bases and J by 6 bases. The CDR3 runs 15 residues. DNA of the CDR3: TGTGCCAGCAGCCCCGACAGGGGTGGAGGTCAGCCCCAGCATTTT. Amino acid sequence: CASSPDRGGGQPQHF.

This clonotype has at least ten counts. A much larger clone lies one base from this, so it may be a read error. The V gene is TRBV6-1, the J gene TRBJ1-1; no firm D call. Germline V gene lookup returns CDR1 MNHNS and CDR2 SASEGT. CDR3 size: 11 residues. The CDR3 here is CTSSESVTAFF. For the CDR3, the DNA is TGTACCAGCAGTGAATCGGTCACGGCTTTCTTT.

The gene calls are TRBV2 and TRBJ2-7; 8 bases are shared with TRBD2. This CDR3 is 18 amino acids long. V dropped 0 bases and J dropped 2; count of bases not matched to a gene: 12. Germline-derived CDR1 and CDR2 are SNHLY and FYNNEI. CDR3 DNA: TGTGCCAGCAGTGAAGCTTCAACCCTAGCGGGCCTTCCCTACGAGCAGTACTTC. This gives the protein CASSEASTLAGLPYEQYF.

This clonotype appeared many times. Mismatch with germline at one junction end may stem from a read error. The chain combines TRBV7-7 with TRBJ2-5; perhaps TRBD1 as D (5 bases). CDR1 and CDR2 (germline): SSHAT, FNYEAQ (reference sequence). CDR3 length: 18 amino acids. CDR3 bases: TGTGCTAGCAGCTTAATATTTAGGGGAAAAGTCGGGCGAGAGACCCAGTACTTC. This encodes CASSLIFRGKVGRETQYF.

The chain joins TRBV20-1 to TRBJ1-2; TRBD1 matches at 11 bases. This CDR3 has 16 amino acids. Germline V gives CDR1 DFQATT, CDR2 SNEGSKA (reference sequence). The V gene end was trimmed by 6 bases and the J gene end by 6 bases; junction bases not matched to a gene: 15. CDR3 residues: CSARGLGQGALDGYTF. In DNA form, the CDR3 reads TGCAGTGCGAGGGGGCTTGGACAGGGGGCGTTGGATGGCTACACCTTC.

On this clonotype itself: A far larger clone is a single base away, which makes a read error likely. The chain combines TRBV5-1 with TRBJ2-4; D is undetermined. Trimming cost V 4 bases and J 13 bases, with 21 bases left between them. Germline CDR1 and CDR2: SGHRS and YFSETQ. The CDR3 contains 14 residues. This CDR3 reads CASSQDLNWGEQYF. The CDR3 nucleotides read TGCGCCAGCAGCCAGGACCTTAATTGGGGTGAGCAGTACTTC.

This clonotype was recorded many times. The rearrangement uses TRBV7-9 and TRBJ1-1, with TRBD1 matching over 8 bases. CDR1 and CDR2 (germline): SEHNR, FQNEAQ (reference sequence). V shed 4 bases, J shed 3 bases, and the junction held 4 bases outside the gene matches. CDR3 length equals 14 residues. The CDR3 loop reads CASSSQGADTEAFF. CDR3 DNA sequence: TGTGCCAGCAGCTCCCAGGGGGCTGACACTGAAGCTTTCTTT.

The chain uses TRBV2 and TRBJ2-1; 7 positions agree with TRBD2. V dropped 6 bases and J dropped 4; count of bases not matched to a gene: 12. The CDR3 covers 16 residues. Germline lookup yields CDR1 SNHLY and CDR2 FYNNEI. DNA of the CDR3: TGTGCCAGCAGCTCGCCGGGGAGCGGGACTTACAATGAGCAGTTCTTC. It translates to CASSSPGSGTYNEQFF.

Concerning this clonotype itself: A read error may explain this, as a much larger clone is one base away. This CDR3 is missing its conserved last phenylalanine or tryptophan, likely due to a read error. J is TRBJ2-1 and V is TRBV5-1; TRBD2 matches 8 bases. Germline V CDR1 and CDR2: SGHRS, YFSETQ. J lost 4 bases, V lost 4 bases, and 10 bases had no gene match. The CDR3 loop spans 16 amino acids. This CDR3 is CASSQRGGSRYNEQFL. The CDR3 nucleotides read TGCGCCAGCAGCCAGCGCGGGGGGTCCCGATACAATGAGCAGTTCCTC.

This clonotype was seen once. CDR3 nucleotides: TGTGCAACTCTAGGCGGGGGGATCTACGAGCAGTACTTC. Its protein is CATLGGGIYEQYF. This chain uses TRBV24-1 with TRBJ2-7, with 8 bases aligning to TRBD2. The CDR3 is made up of 13 amino acids. From germline, CDR1 is KGHDR and CDR2 SFDVKD.

This clonotype was observed at least ten times. V and J are TRBV12-3 or TRBV12-4 and TRBJ1-5; D is possibly TRBD1 (5 bases). The germline V and J ends were trimmed by 3 bases and 0 bases, with 12 bases remaining between them. The CDR3 is made up of 16 amino acids. CDR3 in DNA: TGTGCCAGCAGTTTGGGGGGATCATATAGCAATCAGCCCCAGCATTTT. It specifies CASSLGGSYSNQPQHF.

Concerning this clonotype itself: A far larger clone differs by one base, so this is likely a read error. The gene calls are TRBV7-3 and TRBJ2-5, with D maybe TRBD1 (6 bases). The assigned J gene may be wrong: the sequence end matches TRBJ2-1 better. CDR1 is SGHTA and CDR2 is FQGTGA in the germline V gene. This CDR3 has 15 residues. The CDR3 region has the DNA TGTGCCAGCAGCCCGGGACATTCAAGGGGCAATGAGCAGTTCTTC. This translates into CASSPGHSRGNEQFF.

This clonotype has at least ten counts. The chain recombines TRBV11-2 with TRBJ2-1; maybe TRBD2 (6 bases). Germline CDR1 is SGHAT and CDR2 is FQNNGV. The CDR3 loop spans 14 amino acids. V dropped 1 base and J dropped 6 bases, with 10 bases sitting between them. This CDR3 reads CASSLVGTRNEQFF. In DNA form, the CDR3 reads TGTGCCAGCAGCTTAGTAGGGACTCGCAATGAGCAGTTCTTC.

Comments on this clonotype: Since a much larger clone is just one base distant, this may be a read error. CDR3: CASSYTGQGYYEQYF. CDR3 coding DNA: TGTGCCAGCAGTTACACGGGACAGGGATACTACGAGCAGTACTTC. The rearrangement links TRBV6-2 or TRBV6-3 to TRBJ2-7; 9 nucleotides match TRBD1. Germline CDR1 MNHEY, CDR2 SVGEGT. V shed 2 bases and J 3 bases; nucleotides not matched to a gene: 5. The CDR3 covers 15 residues.

This clonotype was recorded many times. V and J are TRBV2 and TRBJ2-7; D might be TRBD2 (5 bases). The CDR3 loop spans 13 amino acids. With 1 base removed from V and 2 bases from J, the gap between germline ends came to 6 bases. CDR1 is SNHLY and CDR2 is FYNNEI in the germline V gene. This CDR3 reads CASSEGRPYEQYF. The CDR3 nucleotides read TGTGCCAGCAGTGAAGGGAGGCCCTACGAGCAGTACTTC. Combining the CDR3 with reference TRBV2 and TRBJ2-7 gives the whole variable domain EPEVTQTPSHQVTQMGQEVILRCVPISNHLYFYWYRQILGQKVEFLVSFYNNEISEKSEIFDDQFSVERPDGSNFTLKIRSTKLEDSAMYFCASSEGRPYEQYFGPGTRLTVT.

This clonotype was counted many times. The V call is TRBV18, the J call TRBJ1-1, with D maybe TRBD1 (6 bases). This CDR3 is built from 16 residues. V was trimmed by 0 bases and J by 5 bases, leaving 16 bases between them. CDR1 KGHSH and CDR2 LQKENI come from the germline V gene. The CDR3 here is CASSPPEPSGETEAFF. The DNA for the CDR3 is TGTGCCAGCTCACCACCAGAGCCATCAGGGGAAACTGAAGCTTTCTTT.

This clonotype was seen only a few times. The rearrangement links TRBV19 to TRBJ2-2; maybe TRBD1 (5 bases). The CDR3 has 14 amino acids. The V end lost 5 bases, the J end lost 6 bases, and 13 bases lay between the germline ends. Germline V gene data show CDR1 as LNHDA and CDR2 as SQIVND (reference sequence). This CDR3 is CASSVSGLAGELFF. CDR3 nucleotide sequence: TGTGCCAGTAGTGTATCAGGGCTGGCCGGGGAGCTGTTTTTT.

This clonotype was counted between two and nine times. The V gene is TRBV20-1, the J gene TRBJ2-3; 11 bases are shared with TRBD2. Looked up from germline, CDR1 is DFQATT and CDR2 is SNEGSKA (reference sequence). The CDR3 extends over 14 amino acids. The junction had 4 bases not matched to a gene; V was cut back by 2 bases and J by 6 bases. CDR3 coding DNA: TGCAGTGCTAGAATAGCGGGGGGGCCGGATACGCAGTATTTT. Its translation: CSARIAGGPDTQYF.

This clonotype occurred many times. The chain links TRBV7-9 to TRBJ1-4, with D perhaps matching TRBD1 (5 bases). The V end was cut by 5 bases, the J end by 2 bases, with 15 bases between. Germline CDR1 reads SEHNR; CDR2 reads FQNEAQ (reference sequence). This CDR3 has 16 amino acids. The CDR3 nucleotides read TGTGCCAGCAGCCCTCAGGGTAGTTCCACTAATGAAAAACTGTTTTTT. It encodes CASSPQGSSTNEKLFF. Drawing the rest from reference TRBV7-9 and TRBJ1-4, the complete variable domain is DTGVSQNPRHKITKRGQNVTFRCDPISEHNRLYWYRQTLGQGPEFLTYFQNEAQLEKSRLLSDRFSAERPKGSFSTLEIQRTEQGDSAMYLCASSPQGSSTNEKLFFGSGTQLSVL.

The table lists this clonotype with many counts. This rearrangement joins TRBV20-1 to TRBJ2-1; TRBD2 aligns across 7 bases. Germline V gives CDR1 DFQATT, CDR2 SNEGSKA (reference sequence). Trimming at V came to 5 bases and at J to 4 bases, leaving 14 bases not matched to a gene. The CDR3 consists of 16 residues. In nucleotides, the CDR3 is TGCAGTGCTGGCGGGGGAGCGGAGTATTTTTACAATGAGCAGTTCTTC. Protein: CSAGGGAEYFYNEQFF.

This clonotype was seen more than once but under ten times. The chain links TRBV15 to TRBJ1-6; D is uncertain. The CDR3 length is 15 residues. The germline V gene encodes CDR1 LNHNV and CDR2 YYDKDF (reference sequence). The V gene lost 0 bases and the J gene lost 9 bases, with 12 bases spanning the gap. This chain's CDR3 is CATSRDTGGGSPLHF. The CDR3 nucleotides are TGTGCCACCAGCAGAGACACGGGAGGCGGTTCACCCCTCCACTTT.

This clonotype came up many times. The chain is built from TRBV6-1 and TRBJ2-3; 11 bases align to TRBD1. J gave up 6 bases and V 5 bases, and 7 bases lay outside the gene matches. Germline V gene data show CDR1 as MNHNS and CDR2 as SASEGT. The length of the CDR3 is 15 residues. Here the CDR3 reads CASSPWTGGSDTQYF. The CDR3 nucleotides are TGTGCCAGCAGTCCTTGGACAGGGGGCTCTGATACGCAGTATTTT.

About this clonotype itself: A much bigger clone sits one base away, suggesting this may be a read error. This chain joins TRBV19 and TRBJ2-2, with 9 bases lining up with TRBD1. The V gene's germline CDR1 is LNHDA and CDR2 SQIVND (reference sequence). The CDR3 is 16 residues long. For the CDR3, the DNA is TGTGCCAGTATCCCGACAGGGGGAAGGAACACCGGGGAGCTGCTTTTT. Translated, it gives CASIPTGGRNTGELLF.

There are many counts of this clonotype. The chain combines TRBV19 with TRBJ2-1; 9 bases are shared with TRBD1. This CDR3 has 15 amino acids. Germline-derived CDR1 and CDR2 are LNHDA and SQIVND (reference sequence). Trimming removed 6 bases from V and 8 bases from J; junction bases left unmatched: 11. CDR3: CASRAPGQGMHEQFF. The CDR3 coding sequence is TGTGCCAGTAGAGCTCCAGGACAGGGGATGCATGAGCAGTTCTTC.

This clonotype was recorded many times. A junction boundary mismatches the germline segment, possibly from a read error. The chain carries TRBV5-5 and TRBJ2-3; D unresolved. CDR1 and CDR2 from the germline V gene are SGHKS and YYEKEE (reference sequence). This CDR3 is 14 amino acids long. CDR3 in DNA: TGCGCCAGCAGCTACGGACCTAGCACAGATACGCAGTATTTT. It codes for CASSYGPSTDTQYF.

This clonotype has at least ten counts. The chain links TRBV12-3 or TRBV12-4 to TRBJ1-3; TRBD1 might be the D (5 bases). The CDR3 extends over 17 amino acids. V lost 6 bases and J 0 bases, leaving 18 bases between the germline ends. In DNA form, the CDR3 reads TGTGCCAGCAGGGGGGACGTTAGGGAACACTCTGGAAACACCATATATTTT. Translating gives CASRGDVREHSGNTIYF.

The CDR3 DNA follows: TGTGCCAGCGGCCCGGACGGAGAAAAGTCACCCCTCCACTTT. Translated: CASGPDGEKSPLHF. The gene calls are TRBV6-1 and TRBJ1-6; D ambiguous. The V and J ends lost 8 bases and 10 bases respectively, with 18 bases between them. The CDR3 consists of 14 residues. In germline, CDR1 is MNHNS, CDR2 SASEGT.

V usage is TRBV14 and J usage is TRBJ1-5, with D maybe TRBD1 (5 bases). Per germline, CDR1 SGHDN and CDR2 FVKESK. The CDR3 length is 14 residues. The V end lost 9 bases, the J end lost 0 bases, and 12 bases lay between the germline ends. This CDR3 reads CARTGGHSNQPQHF. Here the CDR3 DNA reads TGTGCCAGGACGGGGGGTCATAGCAATCAGCCCCAGCATTTT. Full variable domain (remainder filled in from reference TRBV14 and TRBJ1-5): EAGVTQFPSHSVIEKGQTVTLRCDPISGHDNLYWYRRVMGKEIKFLLHFVKESKQDESGMPNNRFLAERTGGTYSTLKVQPAELEDSGVYFCARTGGHSNQPQHFGDGTRLSIL.